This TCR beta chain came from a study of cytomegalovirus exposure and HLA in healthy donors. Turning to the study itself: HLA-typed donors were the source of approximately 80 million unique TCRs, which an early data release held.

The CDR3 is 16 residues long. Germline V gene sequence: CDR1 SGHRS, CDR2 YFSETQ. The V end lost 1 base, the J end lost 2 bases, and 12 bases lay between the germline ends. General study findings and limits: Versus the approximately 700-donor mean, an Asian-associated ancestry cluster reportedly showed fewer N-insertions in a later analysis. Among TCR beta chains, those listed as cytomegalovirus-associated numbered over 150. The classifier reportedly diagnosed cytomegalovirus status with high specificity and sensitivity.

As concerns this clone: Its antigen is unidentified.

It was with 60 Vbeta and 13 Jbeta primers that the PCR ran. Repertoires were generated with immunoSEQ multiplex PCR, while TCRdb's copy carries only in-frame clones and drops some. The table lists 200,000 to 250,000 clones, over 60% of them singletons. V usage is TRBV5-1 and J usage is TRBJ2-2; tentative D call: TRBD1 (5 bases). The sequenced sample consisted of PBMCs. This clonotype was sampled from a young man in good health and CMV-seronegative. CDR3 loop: CASSLRQIENTGELFF. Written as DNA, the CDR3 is TGCGCCAGCAGCTTGAGACAGATTGAAAACACCGGGGAGCTGTTTTTT.